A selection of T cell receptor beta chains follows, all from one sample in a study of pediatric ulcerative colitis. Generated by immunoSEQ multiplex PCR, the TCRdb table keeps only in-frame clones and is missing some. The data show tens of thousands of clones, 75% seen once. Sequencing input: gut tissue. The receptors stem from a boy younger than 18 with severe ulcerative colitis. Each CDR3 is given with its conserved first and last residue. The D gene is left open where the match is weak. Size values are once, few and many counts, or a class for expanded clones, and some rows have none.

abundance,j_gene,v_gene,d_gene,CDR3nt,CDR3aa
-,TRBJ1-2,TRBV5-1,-,TGCGCCAGCAGCGAGGACGGTGGTGGCTATGGCTACACCTTC,CASSEDGGGYGYTF
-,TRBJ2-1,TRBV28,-,TGTGCCAGCAGTTTCCGGGGGGCCTCATTCAATGAGCAGTTCTTC,CASSFRGASFNEQFF
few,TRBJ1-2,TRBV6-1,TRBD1,TGTGCCAGCAGTGCCGACAGGGGCTATGGCTACACCTTC,CASSADRGYGYTF
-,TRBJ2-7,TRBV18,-,TGTGCCAGCTCCCTCTCCGCCGTTCTCTCCTACGAGCAGTACTTC,CASSLSAVLSYEQYF
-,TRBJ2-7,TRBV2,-,TGTGCCAGCACACGTAGGAATGGGGACGAGCAGTACTTC,CASTRRNGDEQYF
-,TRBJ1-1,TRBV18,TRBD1,TGTGCCAGCTCACCCCTACAGGGGTCGGGGACTGAAGCTTTCTTT,CASSPLQGSGTEAFF
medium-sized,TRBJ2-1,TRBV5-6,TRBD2,TGTGCCAGCAGTTGGACTAGCGGGGCCTCCTACAATGAGCAGTTCTTC,CASSWTSGASYNEQFF
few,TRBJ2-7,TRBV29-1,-,TGCAGCGCCGGGAAGGTCTACGAGCAGTACTTC,CSAGKVYEQYF
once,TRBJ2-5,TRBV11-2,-,TGTGCCAGCAGCAACACAGAGACCCAGTACTTC,CASSNTETQYF
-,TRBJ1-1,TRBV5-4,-,TGTGCCAGCAGCTTGCTAGACACTGAAGCTTTCTTT,CASSLLDTEAFF
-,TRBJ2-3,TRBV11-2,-,TGTGCCAGCAGCCCTCTTGGGGATACGCAGTATTTT,CASSPLGDTQYF
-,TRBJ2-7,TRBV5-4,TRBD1,TGTGCCAGCAGCCGGGACAGGGGGGTTTCCTACGAGCAGTACTTC,CASSRDRGVSYEQYF
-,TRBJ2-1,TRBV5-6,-,TGTGCCAGCAGCTTGGCCAGGGCCAATGAGCAGTTCTTC,CASSLARANEQFF
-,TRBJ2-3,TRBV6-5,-,TGTGCCAGCAGTTACTCGATCGGGGAGCGCACAGATACGCAGTATTTT,CASSYSIGERTDTQYF
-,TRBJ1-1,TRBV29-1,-,TGCAGCGTTGACCTACACGGCAACACTGAAGCTTTCTTT,CSVDLHGNTEAFF
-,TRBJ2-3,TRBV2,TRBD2,TGTGCCAGCAGTGGTAGCGGGGGTACAGATACGCAGTATTTT,CASSGSGGTDTQYF
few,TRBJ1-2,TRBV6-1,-,TGTGCCAGCAGGACGGAGGGACTAGCGGGGTATGGCTACACCTTC,CASRTEGLAGYGYTF
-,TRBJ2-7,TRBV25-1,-,TGTGCCAGCAGTGGGATGAAAGAGCAGTACTTC,CASSGMKEQYF
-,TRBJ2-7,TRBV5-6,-,TGTGCCAGCAGCTTGAACCATCCCCTATCCTACGAGCAGTACTTC,CASSLNHPLSYEQYF
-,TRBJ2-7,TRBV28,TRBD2,TGTGCCAGCACCAAAGCGGGGGGGAGTCTGGGCTTC,CASTKAGGSLGF